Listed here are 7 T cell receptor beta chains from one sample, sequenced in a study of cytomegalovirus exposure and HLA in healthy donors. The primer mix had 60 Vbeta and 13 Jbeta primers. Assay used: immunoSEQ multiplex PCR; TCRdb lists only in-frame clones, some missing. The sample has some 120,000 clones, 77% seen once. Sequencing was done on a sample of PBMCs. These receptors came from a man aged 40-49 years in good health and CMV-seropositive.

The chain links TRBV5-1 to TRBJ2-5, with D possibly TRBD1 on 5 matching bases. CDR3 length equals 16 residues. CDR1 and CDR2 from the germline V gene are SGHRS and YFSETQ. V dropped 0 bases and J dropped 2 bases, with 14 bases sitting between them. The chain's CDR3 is CASSLGRAGQQETQYF. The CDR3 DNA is TGCGCCAGCAGCTTGGGTCGGGCAGGGCAGCAAGAGACCCAGTACTTC.

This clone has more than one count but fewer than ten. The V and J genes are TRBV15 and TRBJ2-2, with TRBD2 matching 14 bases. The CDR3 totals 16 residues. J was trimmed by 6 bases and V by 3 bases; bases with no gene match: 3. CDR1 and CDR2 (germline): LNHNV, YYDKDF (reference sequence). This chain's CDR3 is CATSSRLAGGPGELFF. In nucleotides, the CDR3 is TGTGCCACCAGCAGTCGACTAGCGGGGGGGCCCGGGGAGCTGTTTTTT.

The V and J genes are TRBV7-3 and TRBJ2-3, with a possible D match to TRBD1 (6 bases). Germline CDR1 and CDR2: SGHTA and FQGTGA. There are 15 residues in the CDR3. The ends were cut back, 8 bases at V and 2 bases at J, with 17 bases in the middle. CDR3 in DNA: TGTGCCAGCGAGTACTACAGGGACCTCACAGATACGCAGTATTTT. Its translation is CASEYYRDLTDTQYF.

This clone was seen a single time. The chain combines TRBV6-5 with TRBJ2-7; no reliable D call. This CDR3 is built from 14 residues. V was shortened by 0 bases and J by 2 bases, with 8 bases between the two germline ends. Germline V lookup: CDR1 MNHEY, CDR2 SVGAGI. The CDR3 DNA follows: TGTGCCAGCAGTTACTCGGCAGTACCCTACGAGCAGTACTTC. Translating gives CASSYSAVPYEQYF.

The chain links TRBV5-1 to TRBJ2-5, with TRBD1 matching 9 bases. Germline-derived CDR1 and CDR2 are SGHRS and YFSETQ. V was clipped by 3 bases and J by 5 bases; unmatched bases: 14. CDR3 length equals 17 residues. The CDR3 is CASSWPRDRVSGETQYF. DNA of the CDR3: TGCGCCAGCAGCTGGCCCCGGGACAGGGTCTCCGGGGAGACCCAGTACTTC.

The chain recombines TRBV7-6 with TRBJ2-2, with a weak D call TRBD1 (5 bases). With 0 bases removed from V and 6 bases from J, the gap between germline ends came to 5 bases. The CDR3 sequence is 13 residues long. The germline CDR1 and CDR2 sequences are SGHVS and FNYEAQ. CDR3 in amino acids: CASSLAGPGELFF. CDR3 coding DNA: TGTGCCAGCAGCTTAGCGGGGCCCGGGGAGCTGTTTTTT.

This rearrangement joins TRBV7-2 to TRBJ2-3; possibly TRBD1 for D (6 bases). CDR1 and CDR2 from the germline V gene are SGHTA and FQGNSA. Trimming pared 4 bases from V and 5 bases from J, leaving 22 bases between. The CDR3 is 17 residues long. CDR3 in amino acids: CASSSFRYNRAGDTQYF. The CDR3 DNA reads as TGTGCCAGCAGCTCCTTCCGATATAACAGGGCCGGAGATACGCAGTATTTT. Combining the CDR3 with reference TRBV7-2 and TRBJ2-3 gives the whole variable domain GAGVSQSPSNKVTEKGKDVELRCDPISGHTALYWYRQSLGQGLEFLIYFQGNSAPDKSGLPSDRFSAERTGGSVSTLTIQRTQQEDSAVYLCASSSFRYNRAGDTQYFGPGTRLTVL.